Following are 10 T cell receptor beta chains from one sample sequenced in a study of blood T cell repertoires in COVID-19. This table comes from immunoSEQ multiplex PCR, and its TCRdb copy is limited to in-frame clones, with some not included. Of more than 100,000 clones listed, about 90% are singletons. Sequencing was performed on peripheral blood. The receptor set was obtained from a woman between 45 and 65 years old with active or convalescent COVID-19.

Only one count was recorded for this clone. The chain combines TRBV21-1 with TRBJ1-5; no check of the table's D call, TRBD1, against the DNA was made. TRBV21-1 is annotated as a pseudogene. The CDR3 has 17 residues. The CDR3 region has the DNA TGTGCCAGCAGCAATAGGCAGGCTCGTTCAGGCAATCAGCCCCAGCATTTT. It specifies CASSNRQARSGNQPQHF.

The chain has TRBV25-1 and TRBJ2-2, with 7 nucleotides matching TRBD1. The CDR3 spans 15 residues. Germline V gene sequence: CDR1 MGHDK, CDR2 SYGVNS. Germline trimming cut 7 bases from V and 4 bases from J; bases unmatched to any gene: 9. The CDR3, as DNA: TGTGCCAGCAAAGCTGCGACAGGGTCCACCGGGGAGCTGTTTTTT. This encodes CASKAATGSTGELFF.

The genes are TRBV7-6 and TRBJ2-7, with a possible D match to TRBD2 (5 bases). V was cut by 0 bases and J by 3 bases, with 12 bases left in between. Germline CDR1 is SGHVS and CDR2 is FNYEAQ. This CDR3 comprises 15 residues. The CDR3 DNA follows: TGTGCCAGCAGCTTAGCTATCGGGGTCGGCTACGAGCAGTACTTC. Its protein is CASSLAIGVGYEQYF.

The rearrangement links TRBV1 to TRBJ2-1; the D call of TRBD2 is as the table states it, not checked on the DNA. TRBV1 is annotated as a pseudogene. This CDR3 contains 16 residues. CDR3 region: CTSSHGVSGSIHEQFF. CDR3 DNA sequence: TGCACCAGCAGCCACGGTGTTAGCGGGAGTATACATGAGCAGTTCTTC.

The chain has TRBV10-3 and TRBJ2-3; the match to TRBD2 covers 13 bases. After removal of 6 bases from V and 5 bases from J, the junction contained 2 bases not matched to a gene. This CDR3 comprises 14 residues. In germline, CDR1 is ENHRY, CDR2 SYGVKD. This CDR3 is CAIRRLAGGDTQYF. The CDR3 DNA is TGTGCCATCAGGAGACTAGCGGGAGGAGATACGCAGTATTTT.

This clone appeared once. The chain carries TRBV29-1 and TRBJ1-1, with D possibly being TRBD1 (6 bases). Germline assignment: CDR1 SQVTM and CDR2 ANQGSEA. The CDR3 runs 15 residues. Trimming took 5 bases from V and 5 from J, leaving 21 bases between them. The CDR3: CSVHLMGGRGTEAFF. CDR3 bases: TGCAGCGTTCATCTCATGGGGGGGCGCGGGACTGAAGCTTTCTTT.

This CDR3 is CASSLYGAGGLQETQYF. In DNA, the CDR3 is TGTGCCAGTAGCCTATACGGTGCAGGGGGGCTCCAAGAGACCCAGTACTTC. This chain connects TRBV19 to TRBJ2-5; D is possibly TRBD1 (7 bases). Trimming shortened V by 6 bases and J by 1 base, and 21 bases separated the two germline ends. This CDR3 has 17 residues. The germline gives CDR1 LNHDA, CDR2 SQIVND (reference sequence).

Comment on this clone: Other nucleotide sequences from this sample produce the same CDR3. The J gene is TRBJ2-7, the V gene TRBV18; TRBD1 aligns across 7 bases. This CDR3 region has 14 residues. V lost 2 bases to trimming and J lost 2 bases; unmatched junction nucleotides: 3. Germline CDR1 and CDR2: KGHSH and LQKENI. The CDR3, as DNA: TGTGCCAGCTCACCAGGTACAGGGGCCTACGAGCAGTACTTC. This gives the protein CASSPGTGAYEQYF.

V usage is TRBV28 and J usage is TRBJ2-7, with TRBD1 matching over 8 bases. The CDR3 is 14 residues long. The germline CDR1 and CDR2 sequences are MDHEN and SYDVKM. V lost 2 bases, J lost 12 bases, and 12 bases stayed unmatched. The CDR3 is CASSLAGGSRSPYF. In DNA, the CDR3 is TGTGCCAGCAGTTTAGCAGGGGGCTCCCGATCCCCGTACTTC. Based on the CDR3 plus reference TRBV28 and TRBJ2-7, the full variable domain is DVKVTQSSRYLVKRTGEKVFLECVQDMDHENMFWYRQDPGLGLRLIYFSYDVKMKEKGDIPEGYSVSREKKERFSLILESASTNQTSMYLCASSLAGGSRSPYFGPGTRLTVT.

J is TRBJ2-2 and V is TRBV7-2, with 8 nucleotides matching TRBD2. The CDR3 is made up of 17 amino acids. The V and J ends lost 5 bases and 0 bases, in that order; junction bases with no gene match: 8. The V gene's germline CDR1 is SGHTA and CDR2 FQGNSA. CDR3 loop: CASSPTGLAANTGELFF. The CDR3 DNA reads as TGTGCCAGCAGCCCTACCGGACTAGCCGCGAACACCGGGGAGCTGTTTTTT.